These T cell receptor beta chains were read from a single sample in a study of blood T cell repertoires in COVID-19. Measured with immunoSEQ multiplex PCR; TCRdb has only the in-frame clones, and not every one. The data show roughly 150,000 clones, roughly four fifths seen once. The source material was peripheral blood. These receptors were obtained from a woman of 80 years or more with acute or convalescent COVID-19. CDR3s include the opening cysteine and the closing phenylalanine or tryptophan. A D gene is named only where the DNA matches it firmly. Size values are once, few and many counts, or a class for expanded clones, and some rows have none.

size	V	J	D	CDR3	DNA
-	TRBV27	TRBJ2-1	-	CASSTSDSRTGWKFF	TGTGCCAGCAGTACCTCAGATTCACGCACGGGGTGGAAGTTCTTC
-	TRBV5-1	TRBJ2-3	-	CASSLDVQSKDTQYF	TGCGCCAGCAGCTTGGACGTTCAATCTAAAGATACGCAGTATTTT
once	TRBV5-1	TRBJ2-1	-	CASREDSWAYNEQFF	TGCGCCAGCAGAGAGGACTCATGGGCCTACAATGAGCAGTTCTTC
-	TRBV4-3	TRBJ1-5	TRBD1	CASSDRRGLPQHF	TGCGCCAGCAGCGACCGCAGGGGGCTGCCCCAGCATTTT
-	TRBV7-8	TRBJ1-5	-	CASSLSTGQPQHF	TGTGCCAGCAGCTTATCGACGGGGCAGCCCCAGCATTTT
-	TRBV5-1	TRBJ1-1	-	CASSFWEMNTEAFF	TGCGCCAGCAGCTTCTGGGAGATGAACACTGAAGCTTTCTTT
-	TRBV4-3	TRBJ1-6	TRBD1	CASSPGQGGVPLHF	TGCGCCAGCAGCCCAGGACAGGGGGGAGTCCCCCTCCACTTT
once	TRBV28	TRBJ2-3	-	CASRPSGGPDTQYF	TGTGCCAGCAGACCTTCGGGGGGCCCAGATACGCAGTATTTT
-	TRBV29-1	TRBJ1-2	TRBD1	CSVDDRADGYTF	TGCAGCGTTGACGACAGGGCGGATGGCTACACCTTC
-	TRBV5-1	TRBJ2-3	-	CASSFSADTQYF	TGCGCCAGCAGCTTCTCCGCAGATACGCAGTATTTT
-	TRBV11-3	TRBJ2-7	TRBD2	CASSRGLAGSYEQYF	TGTGCCAGCAGCCGGGGACTAGCGGGGTCCTACGAGCAGTACTTC
-	TRBV13	TRBJ2-3	TRBD2	CASGGDGYTDTQYF	TGTGCCAGCGGGGGGGACGGCTACACAGATACGCAGTATTTT
-	TRBV5-1	TRBJ1-1	TRBD1	CASSFAGGTEAFF	TGCGCCAGCAGCTTTGCAGGGGGGACTGAAGCTTTCTTT
-	TRBV29-1	TRBJ2-4	-	CSVANGGIQYF	TGCAGCGTTGCTAACGGGGGCATTCAGTACTTC
-	TRBV18	TRBJ1-2	TRBD1	CASSPPTGGYGYTF	TGTGCCAGCTCACCCCCGACAGGGGGTTATGGCTACACCTTC
-	TRBV7-2	TRBJ2-1	-	CASSGPLVANEQFF	TGTGCCAGCAGCGGGCCACTAGTGGCAAATGAGCAGTTCTTC
many	TRBV18	TRBJ1-1	-	CASSAGSNTEAFF	TGTGCCAGCTCAGCAGGGTCGAACACTGAAGCTTTCTTT
-	TRBV6-4	TRBJ2-3	-	CASPSDRTDTQYF	TGTGCCAGCCCTAGCGACCGCACAGATACGCAGTATTTT
-	TRBV27	TRBJ1-6	-	CASSSWGATRESPLHF	TGTGCCAGCAGTTCCTGGGGGGCCACGCGGGAGTCACCCCTCCACTTT
-	TRBV28	TRBJ2-2	-	CASSLGQGELFF	TGTGCCAGCAGTTTAGGACAGGGGGAGCTGTTTTTT
-	TRBV2	TRBJ1-1	-	CASNMAEASTEAFF	TGTGCCAGCAACATGGCAGAGGCCTCCACTGAAGCTTTCTTT
-	TRBV5-1	TRBJ2-7	TRBD1	CASSLMPYDRAYEQYF	TGCGCCAGCAGCTTGATGCCCTATGACAGGGCCTACGAGCAGTACTTC
-	TRBV11-2	TRBJ2-2	-	CASSRSRVSSTGELFF	TGTGCCAGCAGTCGTAGCAGGGTATCTTCAACCGGGGAGCTGTTTTTT
once	TRBV5-1	TRBJ2-7	-	CASSQDIYEQYF	TGCGCCAGCAGCCAGGACATTTACGAGCAGTACTTC
few	TRBV3-1/TRBV3-2	TRBJ1-3	-	CASSPPGIGNTIYF	TGTGCCAGCAGCCCCCCAGGGATCGGAAACACCATATATTTT
-	TRBV12-3/TRBV12-4	TRBJ1-1	-	CASSYTVNTEAFF	TGTGCCAGCAGTTATACAGTGAACACTGAAGCTTTCTTT
once	TRBV5-8	TRBJ1-5	-	CASSLEQGAQPQHF	TGTGCCAGCAGCTTGGAACAGGGTGCTCAGCCCCAGCATTTT
-	TRBV19	TRBJ2-6	-	CASSWDSSSGANVLTF	TGTGCCAGTAGTTGGGACTCGAGCTCTGGGGCCAACGTCCTGACTTTC
-	TRBV5-1	TRBJ1-6	-	CASSLDRESSPLHF	TGCGCCAGCAGCTTGGACAGGGAAAGTTCACCCCTCCACTTT
-	TRBV10-2	TRBJ2-2	TRBD2	CASSESRGDKTGELFF	TGCGCCAGCAGTGAGTCTCGGGGGGATAAGACCGGGGAGCTGTTTTTT
-	TRBV14	TRBJ2-1	-	CASSHRVSETGYEQFF	TGTGCCAGCAGCCACAGGGTGTCGGAAACTGGCTATGAGCAGTTCTTC
-	TRBV4-3	TRBJ1-1	TRBD1	CASSQRTGRDTEAFF	TGCGCCAGCAGCCAAAGGACAGGTCGGGACACTGAAGCTTTCTTT
-	TRBV7-6	TRBJ2-7	-	CASSLGLGPQSEQYF	TGTGCCAGCAGCTTAGGGCTAGGCCCGCAGAGCGAGCAGTACTTC
-	TRBV6-6	TRBJ1-5	-	CASSSGGSHSNQPQHF	TGTGCCAGCAGTTCAGGAGGGTCCCATAGCAATCAGCCCCAGCATTTT
-	TRBV19	TRBJ1-4	-	CASSSNRQLNEKLFF	TGTGCCAGTAGTTCAAACCGACAGCTTAATGAAAAACTGTTTTTT